Shown below are 16 T cell receptor beta chains from a single sample sequenced in a study of blood T cells in healthy people across ages. A second PCR, run for roughly 7 to 12 cycles, used a sample-barcoded 5' primer plus a J-beta primer mix. TCRdb re-called the 5' RACE reads with MiXCR, one entry per CDR3 protein. The table records about a million distinct CDR3 sequences, approximately 38% of them present only once. The source material was blood. The origin of the receptors is a man in his late teens or twenties in good health.

The sample holds many counts of this clonotype. The V gene is TRBV4-3, the J gene TRBJ2-3; a possible D gene is TRBD2 (5 bases). Germline CDR1 reads LGHNA; CDR2 reads YSLEER. The CDR3 runs 15 residues. Trimming shortened V by 0 bases and J by 4 bases, and 11 bases separated the two germline ends. The CDR3 loop reads CASSQEPHGADTQYF. The CDR3 DNA reads TGCGCCAGCAGCCAAGAGCCCCACGGGGCAGATACGCAGTATTTT.

The genes are TRBV7-2 and TRBJ1-1; no definite D call. Per germline, CDR1 SGHTA and CDR2 FQGNSA. The CDR3 runs 15 residues. The V gene lost 0 bases and the J gene lost 6 bases, with 14 bases spanning the gap. The CDR3 DNA follows: TGTGCCAGCAGCTTAGCGTTGAGGGTATGGGCTGAAGCTTTCTTT. It encodes CASSLALRVWAEAFF.

In this sample, this clonotype turned up many times. V and J are TRBV29-1 and TRBJ2-1; tentative D call: TRBD2 (7 bases). The germline V and J ends were trimmed by 8 bases and 4 bases, with 15 bases remaining between them. Germline V lookup: CDR1 SQVTM, CDR2 ANQGSEA. The CDR3 is 13 residues long. The CDR3, as DNA: TGCAGCACCTGGGAGGGGGTTTACAATGAGCAGTTCTTC. Residues: CSTWEGVYNEQFF.

This clonotype was observed a handful of times. The genes are TRBV7-9 and TRBJ2-3; the D is unclear. The CDR3 contains 15 residues. The V gene lost 1 base and the J gene lost 2 bases, with 10 bases spanning the gap. The germline gives CDR1 SEHNR, CDR2 FQNEAQ (reference sequence). The CDR3 DNA reads as TGTGCCAGCAGCTTAGAGGCCTTTATCACAGATACGCAGTATTTT. It encodes CASSLEAFITDTQYF.

The CDR3 spells CASSLGFPELNSPLHF. The CDR3 DNA is TGTGCCAGCAGCTTGGGCTTCCCGGAACTCAATTCACCCCTCCACTTT. The chain combines TRBV11-2 with TRBJ1-6; no clear D gene. Per the germline V gene, CDR1 is SGHAT and CDR2 is FQNNGV. V dropped 3 bases and J dropped 7 bases, with 16 bases sitting between them. There are 16 residues in the CDR3. Full variable domain (missing parts from reference TRBV11-2 and TRBJ1-6): EAGVAQSPRYKIIEKRQSVAFWCNPISGHATLYWYQQILGQGPKLLIQFQNNGVVDDSQLPKDRFSAERLKGVDSTLKIQPAKLEDSAVYLCASSLGFPELNSPLHFGNGTRLTVT.

This clonotype turned up a few times. V and J are TRBV12-3 or TRBV12-4 and TRBJ2-1; the D gene is possibly TRBD1 (6 bases). This CDR3 contains 15 residues. The germline V and J ends were trimmed by 1 base and 4 bases, with 11 bases remaining between them. CDR3 nucleotides: TGTGCCAGCAGTTTAGGCAGGGGTTTATACAATGAGCAGTTCTTC. Its protein product is CASSLGRGLYNEQFF.

The chain has TRBV3-1 and TRBJ2-5; 9 bases line up with TRBD1. V gave up 1 base and J gave up 5 bases; unmatched junction bases: 20. From germline, CDR1 is LGHDT and CDR2 YNNKEL (reference sequence). The length of the CDR3 is 20 residues. CDR3 nucleotide sequence: TGTGCCAGCAGCCAAGTTCACCCGGACAGGGGTTCTCCGGGGAGTGAGACCCAGTACTTC. Protein product: CASSQVHPDRGSPGSETQYF.

V gene TRBV10-3 combines with J gene TRBJ2-4, with D tentatively TRBD1 (6 bases). With 6 bases removed from V and 13 bases from J, the gap between germline ends came to 28 bases. Germline CDR1 reads ENHRY; CDR2 reads SYGVKD. The CDR3 has 16 residues. The CDR3 DNA reads TGTGCCATCAGGGACGGTCAGGGGTCAGGCTACAATGAGCAGTACTTC. It encodes CAIRDGQGSGYNEQYF.

The chain joins TRBV12-3 or TRBV12-4 to TRBJ1-4; 7 positions match TRBD1. The V and J ends lost 10 bases and 15 bases, in that order; junction bases with no gene match: 20. This CDR3 region has 14 residues. CDR3 coding DNA: TGTGCCAACAGCTTGGGGGACAGTGGTCGGAGGGTGTTTTTT. Translating gives CANSLGDSGRRVFF.

Comments on this clonotype: A much larger clone is a single base away; this may be a read error. V and J are TRBV10-3 and TRBJ2-1, with unresolved D. Germline V gene data show CDR1 as ENHRY and CDR2 as SYGVKD. The length of the CDR3 is 11 residues. The ends were cut back, 11 bases at V and 10 bases at J, with 15 bases in the middle. CDR3: CAVSEGYEQFF. The DNA for the CDR3 is TGTGCCGTATCGGAAGGCTACGAGCAGTTCTTC.

The table lists this clonotype with a few counts. The chain uses TRBV7-2 and TRBJ1-1; D ambiguous. Germline V CDR1 and CDR2: SGHTA, FQGNSA. V was cut by 7 bases and J by 6 bases, with 9 bases left in between. The CDR3 covers 11 residues. The CDR3 sequence: CASTASPEAFF. The DNA for the CDR3 is TGTGCCAGCACCGCGTCCCCTGAAGCTTTCTTT.

In its sample, this clonotype was seen a few times. V gene TRBV2 combines with J gene TRBJ1-1; D not certain. This CDR3 is 13 amino acids long. Per the germline V gene, CDR1 is SNHLY and CDR2 is FYNNEI. V was trimmed by 8 bases and J by 4 bases, leaving 14 bases between them. As DNA, the CDR3 is TGTGCCAGCTTCGTAGGAGACGGCACTGAAGCTTTCTTT. The encoded protein is CASFVGDGTEAFF. Based on the CDR3 plus reference TRBV2 and TRBJ1-1, the full variable domain is EPEVTQTPSHQVTQMGQEVILRCVPISNHLYFYWYRQILGQKVEFLVSFYNNEISEKSEIFDDQFSVERPDGSNFTLKIRSTKLEDSAMYFCASFVGDGTEAFFGQGTRLTVV.

Comment on this clonotype: At one end the junction does not follow the germline gene, possibly because of a read error. The chain employs TRBV4-3 and TRBJ1-3; no firm D call. CDR1 and CDR2 (germline): LGHNA, YSLEER. The CDR3 contains 17 residues. Here the CDR3 DNA reads TGCGCCAGCAGCCAAGGGGTCGGGCGGTTCTCTGGAACCACCATATATTTT. Translated: CASSQGVGRFSGTTIYF.

V gene TRBV10-3 combines with J gene TRBJ2-1; D not resolved. CDR3 length: 13 residues. CDR1 is ENHRY and CDR2 is SYGVKD in the germline V gene. Trimming removed 3 bases from V and 6 bases from J, with 9 bases in between. The CDR3 nucleotides are TGTGCCATCAGTGACCCGGGTCTCAATGAGCAGTTCTTC. This gives the protein CAISDPGLNEQFF.

This clonotype appeared a few times. DNA of the CDR3: TGCGCCAGCAGCCAAGGTTACCGGGGGAATGTGATCGCAGATACGCAGTATTTT. Translating it yields CASSQGYRGNVIADTQYF. The V gene is TRBV4-3, the J gene TRBJ2-3; perhaps TRBD2 as D (6 bases). The germline CDR1 and CDR2 sequences are LGHNA and YSLEER. V lost 1 base to trimming and J lost 4 bases, with 21 bases between them. The CDR3 extends over 18 amino acids.

This clonotype was found a few times. At one end, the junction sequence differs from germline, possibly due to a read error. The rearrangement joins TRBV4-2 to TRBJ1-1; D remains ambiguous. CDR3 length equals 12 residues. CDR1 and CDR2 (germline): LGHNA, YNFKEQ. The CDR3, as DNA: TGTGCCAGCAGCCAAGAAGGAACTGGAGCTTTCTTT. Protein: CASSQEGTGAFF.